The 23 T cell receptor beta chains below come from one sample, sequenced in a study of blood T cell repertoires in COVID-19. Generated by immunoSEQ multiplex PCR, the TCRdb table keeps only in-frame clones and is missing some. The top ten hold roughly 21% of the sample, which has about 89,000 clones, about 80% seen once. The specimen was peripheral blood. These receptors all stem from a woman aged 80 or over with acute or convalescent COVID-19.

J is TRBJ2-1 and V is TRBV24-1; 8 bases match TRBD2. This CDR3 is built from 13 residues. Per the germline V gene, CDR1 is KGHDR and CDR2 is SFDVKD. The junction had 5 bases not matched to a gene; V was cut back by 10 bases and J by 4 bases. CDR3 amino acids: CATQREWYNEQFF. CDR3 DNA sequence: TGTGCCACTCAGCGGGAGTGGTACAATGAGCAGTTCTTC.

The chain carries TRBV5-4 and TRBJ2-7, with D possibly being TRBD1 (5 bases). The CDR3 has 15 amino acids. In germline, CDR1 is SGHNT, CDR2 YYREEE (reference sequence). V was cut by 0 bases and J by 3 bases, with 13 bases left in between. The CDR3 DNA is TGTGCCAGCAGCTTGGGCGCAGGGCCAAACTACGAGCAGTACTTC. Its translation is CASSLGAGPNYEQYF.

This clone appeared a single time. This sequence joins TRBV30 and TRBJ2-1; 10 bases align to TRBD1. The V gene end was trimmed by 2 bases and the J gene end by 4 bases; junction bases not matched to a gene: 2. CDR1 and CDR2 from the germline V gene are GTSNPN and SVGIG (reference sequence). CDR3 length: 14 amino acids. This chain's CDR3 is CAWSRDRGYNEQFF. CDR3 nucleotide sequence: TGTGCCTGGAGTCGGGACAGGGGATACAATGAGCAGTTCTTC.

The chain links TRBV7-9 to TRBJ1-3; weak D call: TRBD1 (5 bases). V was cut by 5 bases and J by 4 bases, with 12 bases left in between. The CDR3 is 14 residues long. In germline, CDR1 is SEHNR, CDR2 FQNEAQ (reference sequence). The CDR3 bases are TGTGCCAGCAGCCAACAGGTTACGGGAAACACCATATATTTT. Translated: CASSQQVTGNTIYF.

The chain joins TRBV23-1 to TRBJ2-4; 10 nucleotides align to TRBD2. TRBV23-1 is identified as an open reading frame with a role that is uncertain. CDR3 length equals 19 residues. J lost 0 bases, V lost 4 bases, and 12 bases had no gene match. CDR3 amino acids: CASSPPPGLASLAKNIQYF. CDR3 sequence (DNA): TGCGCCAGCAGTCCCCCCCCGGGACTAGCGAGCCTAGCCAAAAACATTCAGTACTTC.

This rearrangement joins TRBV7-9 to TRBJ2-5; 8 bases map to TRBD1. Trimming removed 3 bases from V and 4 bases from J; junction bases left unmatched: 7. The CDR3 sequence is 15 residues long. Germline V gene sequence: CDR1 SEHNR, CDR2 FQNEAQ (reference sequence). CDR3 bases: TGTGCCAGCAGCTTCGGCAGGGGGCGCGGAGAGACCCAGTACTTC. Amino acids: CASSFGRGRGETQYF.

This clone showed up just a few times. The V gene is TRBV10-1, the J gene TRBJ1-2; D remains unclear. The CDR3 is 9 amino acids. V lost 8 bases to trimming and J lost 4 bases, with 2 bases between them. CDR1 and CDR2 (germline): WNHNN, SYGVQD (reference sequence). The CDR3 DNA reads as TGCGCCAGCCTCTATGGCTACACCTTC. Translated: CASLYGYTF.

The CDR3 DNA follows: TGTGCCAGCAGTTACGGCCTAGCGGGGGAAGAGACCCAGTACTTC. It yields the protein CASSYGLAGEETQYF. The chain employs TRBV6-2 or TRBV6-3 and TRBJ2-5; 10 bases map to TRBD2. Unmatched junction bases numbered 3, after V lost 2 bases and J lost 3 bases. Germline values: CDR1 MNHEY, CDR2 SVGEGT. The CDR3 is made up of 15 amino acids.

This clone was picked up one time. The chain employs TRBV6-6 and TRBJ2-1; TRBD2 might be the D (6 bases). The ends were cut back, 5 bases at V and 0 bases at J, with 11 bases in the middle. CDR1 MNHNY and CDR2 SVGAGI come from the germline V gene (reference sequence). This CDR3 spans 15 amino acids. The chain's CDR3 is CASSRDFSSYNEQFF. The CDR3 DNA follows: TGTGCCAGCAGTAGGGACTTTAGCTCCTACAATGAGCAGTTCTTC.

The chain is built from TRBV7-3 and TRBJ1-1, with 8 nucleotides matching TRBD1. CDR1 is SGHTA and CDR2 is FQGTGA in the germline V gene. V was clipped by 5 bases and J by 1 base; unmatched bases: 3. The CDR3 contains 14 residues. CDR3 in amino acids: CASSPDRENTEAFF. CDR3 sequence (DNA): TGTGCCAGCAGCCCGGACAGGGAGAACACTGAAGCTTTCTTT.

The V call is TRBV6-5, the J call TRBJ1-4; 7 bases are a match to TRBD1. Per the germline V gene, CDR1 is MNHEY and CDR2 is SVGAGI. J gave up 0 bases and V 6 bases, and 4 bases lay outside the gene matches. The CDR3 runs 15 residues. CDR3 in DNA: TGTGCCAGCAGCAGGGACAGTACAACTAATGAAAAACTGTTTTTT. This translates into CASSRDSTTNEKLFF.

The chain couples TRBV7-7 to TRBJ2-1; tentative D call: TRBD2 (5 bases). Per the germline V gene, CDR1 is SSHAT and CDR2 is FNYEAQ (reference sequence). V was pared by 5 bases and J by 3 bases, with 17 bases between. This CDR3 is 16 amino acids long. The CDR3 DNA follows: TGTGCCAGCAGCCTTAATCTCGGGGAAAACTACAATGAGCAGTTCTTC. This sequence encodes CASSLNLGENYNEQFF.

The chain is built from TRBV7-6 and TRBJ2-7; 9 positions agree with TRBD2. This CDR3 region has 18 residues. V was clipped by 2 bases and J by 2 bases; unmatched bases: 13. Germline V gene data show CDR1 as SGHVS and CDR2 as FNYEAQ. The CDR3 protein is CASSLIAGGGRAPYEQYF. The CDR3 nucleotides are TGTGCCAGCAGCTTAATCGCGGGGGGCGGGAGGGCCCCCTACGAGCAGTACTTC.

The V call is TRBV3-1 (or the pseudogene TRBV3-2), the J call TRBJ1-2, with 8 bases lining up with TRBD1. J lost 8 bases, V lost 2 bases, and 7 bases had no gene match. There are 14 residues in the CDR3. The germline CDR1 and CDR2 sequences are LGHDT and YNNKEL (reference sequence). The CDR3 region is CASSQTGQGGGYTF. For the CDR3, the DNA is TGTGCCAGCAGCCAAACCGGACAGGGTGGCGGCTACACCTTC.

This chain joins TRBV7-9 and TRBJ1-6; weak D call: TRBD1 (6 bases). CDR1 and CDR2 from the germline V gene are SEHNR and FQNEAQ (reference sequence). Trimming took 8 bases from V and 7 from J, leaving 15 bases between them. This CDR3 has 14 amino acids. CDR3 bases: TGTGCCAGCGCCCGGGACAAGGGCAATTCACCCCTCCACTTT. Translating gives CASARDKGNSPLHF.

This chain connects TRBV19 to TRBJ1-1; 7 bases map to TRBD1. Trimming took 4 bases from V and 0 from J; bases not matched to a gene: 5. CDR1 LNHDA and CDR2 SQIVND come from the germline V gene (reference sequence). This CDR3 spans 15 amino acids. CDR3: CASSKPGQLNTEAFF. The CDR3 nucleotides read TGTGCCAGTAGTAAACCGGGACAGCTGAACACTGAAGCTTTCTTT.

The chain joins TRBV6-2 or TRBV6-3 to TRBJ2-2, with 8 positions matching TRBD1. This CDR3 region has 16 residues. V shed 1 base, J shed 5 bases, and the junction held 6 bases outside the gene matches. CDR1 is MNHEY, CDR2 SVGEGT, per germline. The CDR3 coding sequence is TGTGCCAGCAGTTACTGGGTCAGGGGGCATACCGGGGAGCTGTTTTTT. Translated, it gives CASSYWVRGHTGELFF.

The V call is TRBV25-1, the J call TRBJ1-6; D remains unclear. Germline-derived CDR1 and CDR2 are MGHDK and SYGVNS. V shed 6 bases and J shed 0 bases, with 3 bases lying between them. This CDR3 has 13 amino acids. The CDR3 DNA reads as TGTGCCAGCAGGAGCTCCTATAATTCACCCCTCCACTTT. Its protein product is CASRSSYNSPLHF.

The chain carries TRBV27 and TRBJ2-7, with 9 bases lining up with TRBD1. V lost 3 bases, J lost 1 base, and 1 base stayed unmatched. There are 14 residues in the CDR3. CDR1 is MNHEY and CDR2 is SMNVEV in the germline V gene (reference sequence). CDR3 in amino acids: CASSLGTGSYEQYF. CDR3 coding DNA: TGTGCCAGCAGTTTGGGGACAGGGTCCTACGAGCAGTACTTC.

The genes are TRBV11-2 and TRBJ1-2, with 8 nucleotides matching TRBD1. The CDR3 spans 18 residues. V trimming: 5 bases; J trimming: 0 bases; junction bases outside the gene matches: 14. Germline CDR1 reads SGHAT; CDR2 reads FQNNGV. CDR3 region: CASSPGTGSHVANYGYTF. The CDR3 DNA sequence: TGTGCCAGCAGCCCCGGGACAGGCTCCCATGTTGCTAACTATGGCTACACCTTC.

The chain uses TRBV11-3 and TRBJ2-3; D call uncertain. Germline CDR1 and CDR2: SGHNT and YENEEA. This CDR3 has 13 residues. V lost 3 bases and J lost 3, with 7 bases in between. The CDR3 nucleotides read TGTGCCAGCAGCTTGATGCGGACAGATACGCAGTATTTT. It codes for CASSLMRTDTQYF.

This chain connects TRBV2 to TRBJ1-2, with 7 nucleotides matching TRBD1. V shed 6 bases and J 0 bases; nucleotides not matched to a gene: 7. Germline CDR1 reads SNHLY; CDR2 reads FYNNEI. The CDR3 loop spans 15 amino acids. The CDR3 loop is CASSPDRLPNYGYTF. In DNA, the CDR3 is TGTGCCAGCAGCCCGGACAGGCTTCCTAACTATGGCTACACCTTC.

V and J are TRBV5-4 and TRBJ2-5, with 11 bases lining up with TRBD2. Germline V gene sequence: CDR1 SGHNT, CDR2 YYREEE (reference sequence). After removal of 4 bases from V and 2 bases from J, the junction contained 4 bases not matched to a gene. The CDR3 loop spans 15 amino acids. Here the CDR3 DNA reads TGTGCCAGCAGCGTGACTAGCGGGATTCAAGAGACCCAGTACTTC. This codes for CASSVTSGIQETQYF.